Described below is a single T cell receptor beta chain sequence and its context. Trimming stripped 5 bases from V and 6 bases from J, with 17 bases between. This CDR3 region has 15 residues. CDR1 LNHDA and CDR2 SQIVND come from the germline V gene (reference sequence). These data belong to a study of blood T cell repertoires in COVID-19. For the study at large: Samples came from the United States, Italy and Spain, spanning acute and convalescent COVID-19. PBMCs, B-cell-depleted T cells, or T cells were the source of the cDNA or gDNA that made up the material.

Per the authors' pipeline: Cell counts per sample came from amplifying reference gene primers. The method was immunoSEQ multiplex PCR; TCRdb's version includes in-frame clones alone and lacks a portion of them. D and trimming were read from the DNA, whereas the V and J calls and clone size are those reported in that table. The sample consists of roughly 220,000 clones, just over 85% of them appearing once. This chain uses TRBV19 with TRBJ1-5; D may be TRBD1 (6 bases). What was sequenced was PBMCs or T cells enriched from blood (not recorded which). This TCR was sampled from a woman between 45 and 60 years old with acute COVID-19. CDR3 in DNA: TGTGCCAGTAGTCCCGTGGGGGGGGCCGGTCAGCCCCAGCATTTT. Residues: CASSPVGGAGQPQHF.